The clone carrying this T cell receptor beta chain turned up a few times. Time point of the sample: newly diagnosed GD, antithyroid drugs for less than 3 months. Scientists built the TCR library using RNA that was extracted from PBMCs. Building the TCR beta libraries relied on iRepertoire HTBI primers, and CDR3 regions underwent Arm-PCR. TCRdb independently ran MiXCR on the multiplex PCR reads; one entry per CDR3 protein. The sample contains 420,000 or so distinct CDR3 sequences, about 16% of which appear only once. This entry belongs to a study of regulatory T cells in long-lasting Graves disease. The V and J ends lost 0 bases and 5 bases, in that order; junction bases with no gene match: 6. CDR1 is WNHNN and CDR2 is SYGVQD in the germline V gene (reference sequence). This CDR3 has 16 amino acids. Another study also made use of these data, one on T cells in Graves' hyperthyroidism and ophthalmopathy.

This sequence originates from a woman between 18 and 29 years old with Graves disease. The starting material was peripheral blood mononuclear cells (PBMCs), obtained at new diagnosis, from a patient treated with antithyroid drugs. The chain links TRBV10-1 to TRBJ2-7, with 11 bases fitting TRBD2. The CDR3, as DNA: TGCGCCAGCAGTGAGTCGACTAGCGGGATAGGCAACGAGCAGTACTTC. Amino acid sequence: CASSESTSGIGNEQYF.